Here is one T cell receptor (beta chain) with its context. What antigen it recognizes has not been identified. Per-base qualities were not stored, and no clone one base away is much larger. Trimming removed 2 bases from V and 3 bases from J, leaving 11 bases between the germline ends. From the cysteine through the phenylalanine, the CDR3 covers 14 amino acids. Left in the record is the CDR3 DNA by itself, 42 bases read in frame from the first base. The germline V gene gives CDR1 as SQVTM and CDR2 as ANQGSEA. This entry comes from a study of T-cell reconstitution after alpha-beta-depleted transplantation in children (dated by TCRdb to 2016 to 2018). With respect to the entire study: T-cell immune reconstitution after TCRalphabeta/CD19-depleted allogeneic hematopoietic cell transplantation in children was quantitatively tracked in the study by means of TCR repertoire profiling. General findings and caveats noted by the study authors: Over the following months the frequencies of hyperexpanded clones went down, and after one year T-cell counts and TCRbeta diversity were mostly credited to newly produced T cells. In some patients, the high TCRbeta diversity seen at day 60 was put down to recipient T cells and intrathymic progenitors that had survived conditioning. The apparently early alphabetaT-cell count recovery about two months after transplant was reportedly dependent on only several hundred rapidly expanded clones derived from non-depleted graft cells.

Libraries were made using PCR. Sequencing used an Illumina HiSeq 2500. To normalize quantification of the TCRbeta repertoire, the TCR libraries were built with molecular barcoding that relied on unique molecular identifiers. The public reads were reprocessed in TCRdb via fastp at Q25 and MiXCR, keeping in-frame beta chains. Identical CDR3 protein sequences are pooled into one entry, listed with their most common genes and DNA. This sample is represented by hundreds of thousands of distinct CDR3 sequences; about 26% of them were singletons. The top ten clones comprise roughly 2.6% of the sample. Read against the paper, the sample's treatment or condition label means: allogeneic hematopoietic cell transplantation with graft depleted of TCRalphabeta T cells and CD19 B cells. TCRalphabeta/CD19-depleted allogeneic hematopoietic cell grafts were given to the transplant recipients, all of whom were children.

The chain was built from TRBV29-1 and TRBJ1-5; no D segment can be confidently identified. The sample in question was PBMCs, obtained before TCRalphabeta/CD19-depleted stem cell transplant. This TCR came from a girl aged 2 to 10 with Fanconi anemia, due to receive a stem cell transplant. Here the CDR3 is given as CSVERGLFNQPQHF. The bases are TGCAGCGTTGAAAGAGGGTTATTCAATCAGCCCCAGCATTTT.